A selection of T cell receptor beta chains follows, all from one sample in a study of blood T cells in healthy people across ages. TCRdb re-called the 5' RACE reads with MiXCR, one entry per CDR3 protein. The sample comprises around 990,000 distinct CDR3 sequences, 35% to 40% of which are singletons, and roughly 14% rests with the top ten. Sequenced sample: blood. The receptors originated from a man between 18 and 29 years old in good health. Each CDR3 is given with its conserved first and last residue. Each record gives: clone size, J gene, D gene, V gene, CDR3 protein, CDR3 DNA. The D gene is left open where the match is weak. Size tells how often a clone was seen (once, few, many) or the class of an expanded clone, and some rows leave it out.

NA | TRBJ2-1 | TRBD2 | TRBV6-2/TRBV6-3 | CASTDATSGGTSYNEQFF | TGTGCCAGCACCGACGCGACTAGCGGGGGGACCTCCTACAATGAGCAGTTCTTC
NA | TRBJ2-1 | TRBD2 | TRBV9 | CASSVALSGGQPSRNEQFF | TGTGCCAGCAGCGTAGCTCTTAGCGGGGGGCAACCTTCTCGGAATGAGCAGTTCTTC
few | TRBJ2-1 | NA | TRBV11-2 | CASSLGPLSNNEQFF | TGTGCCAGCAGCTTAGGTCCGCTGTCTAACAATGAGCAGTTCTTC
NA | TRBJ2-4 | NA | TRBV7-6 | CASSPMGYERYF | TGTGCCAGCAGCCCCATGGGCTACGAGCGGTACTTC
few | TRBJ1-2 | NA | TRBV12-3/TRBV12-4 | CASSLFLYGSYGYTF | TGTGCCAGCAGTTTATTCCTCTACGGATCTTATGGCTACACCTTC
NA | TRBJ2-1 | TRBD1 | TRBV6-6 | CASRGDRDHNEQFF | TGTGCCAGCAGAGGGGACAGGGACCACAATGAGCAGTTCTTC
NA | TRBJ1-2 | TRBD1 | TRBV7-9 | CASSPTGGQGSYGYTF | TGTGCCAGCAGCCCCACTGGGGGACAGGGATCTTATGGCTACACCTTC
NA | TRBJ1-4 | NA | TRBV25-1 | CASRPWGAANEKLFF | TGTGCCAGCCGCCCCTGGGGAGCAGCTAATGAAAAACTGTTTTTT
many | TRBJ2-3 | NA | TRBV6-2/TRBV6-3 | CASSYTTDTQYF | TGCGCCAGCAGCTACACGACAGATACGCAGTATTTT
few | TRBJ2-1 | NA | TRBV11-3 | CASSFSTGPYEQFF | TGTGCCAGCAGCTTTTCCACAGGGCCTTATGAGCAGTTCTTC
NA | TRBJ2-3 | NA | TRBV2 | CASIRMADTQYF | TGTGCCAGCATTCGGATGGCAGATACGCAGTATTTT
NA | TRBJ2-5 | NA | TRBV11-2 | CASSLVRLMETQYF | TGTGCCAGCAGCTTAGTACGGCTGATGGAGACCCAGTACTTC
few | TRBJ2-1 | NA | TRBV12-3/TRBV12-4 | CASSPMDYPRLEQFF | TGTGCCAGCAGTCCTATGGATTATCCCCGTTTGGAGCAGTTCTTC
NA | TRBJ2-7 | NA | TRBV15 | CATSRERDPQYF | TGTGCCACCAGCAGAGAGCGGGACCCACAGTACTTC
NA | TRBJ2-3 | TRBD2 | TRBV7-2 | CASSSTSGGAPNTQYF | TGTGCCAGCAGCTCAACTAGCGGGGGGGCCCCGAATACGCAGTATTTT
NA | TRBJ1-2 | NA | TRBV28 | CASSLRRDVRGYTF | TGTGCCAGCAGTTTGCGGCGGGACGTTCGGGGCTACACCTTC
NA | TRBJ2-3 | TRBD2 | TRBV20-1 | CSASRGLANTDTQYF | TGCAGTGCTAGCCGAGGACTAGCGAACACAGATACGCAGTATTTT
few | TRBJ2-1 | NA | TRBV12-3/TRBV12-4 | CASRISYNEQFF | TGTGCCAGCAGGATCAGCTACAATGAGCAGTTCTTC
NA | TRBJ1-1 | NA | TRBV27 | CASSLKGTNTEAFF | TGTGCCAGCAGTTTAAAGGGGACGAACACTGAAGCTTTCTTT
NA | TRBJ1-2 | NA | TRBV9 | CASSVDPQGNYGYTF | TGTGCCAGCAGCGTAGACCCCCAGGGGAACTATGGCTACACCTTC
many | TRBJ1-2 | TRBD1 | TRBV12-3/TRBV12-4 | CASTLSGTVLGYTF | TGTGCCAGCACCCTATCCGGGACAGTATTAGGCTACACCTTC
few | TRBJ1-2 | NA | TRBV12-3/TRBV12-4 | CANSYDRGANYGYTF | TGTGCCAACAGTTACGACCGGGGAGCTAACTATGGCTACACCTTC
few | TRBJ2-7 | NA | TRBV5-1 | CASSPLQASYEQYF | TGCGCCAGCAGCCCACTTCAGGCCAGCTACGAGCAGTACTTC
NA | TRBJ1-4 | TRBD1 | TRBV4-3 | CASSQDRGEHNEKLFF | TGCGCCAGCAGCCAGGACAGGGGGGAGCATAATGAAAAACTGTTTTTT
few | TRBJ2-3 | TRBD1 | TRBV12-3/TRBV12-4 | CASSLVGRGRSDTQYF | TGTGCCAGCAGTTTAGTAGGCAGGGGGCGGTCAGATACGCAGTATTTT
NA | TRBJ1-5 | NA | TRBV12-3/TRBV12-4 | CASSFDQRDNQPQHF | TGTGCCAGCAGTTTCGATCAACGGGATAATCAGCCCCAGCATTTT
NA | TRBJ2-3 | NA | TRBV12-3/TRBV12-4 | CASSLVTADTQYF | TGTGCCAGCAGTTTGGTGACGGCAGATACGCAGTATTTT
NA | TRBJ1-2 | NA | TRBV12-1 | CASSFVAFGGHGYTF | TGTGCCAGCAGCTTTGTCGCGTTCGGGGGCCATGGCTACACCTTC
NA | TRBJ2-3 | NA | TRBV5-1 | CASKTGVTDTQYF | TGCGCCAGCAAAACGGGGGTCACAGATACGCAGTATTTT